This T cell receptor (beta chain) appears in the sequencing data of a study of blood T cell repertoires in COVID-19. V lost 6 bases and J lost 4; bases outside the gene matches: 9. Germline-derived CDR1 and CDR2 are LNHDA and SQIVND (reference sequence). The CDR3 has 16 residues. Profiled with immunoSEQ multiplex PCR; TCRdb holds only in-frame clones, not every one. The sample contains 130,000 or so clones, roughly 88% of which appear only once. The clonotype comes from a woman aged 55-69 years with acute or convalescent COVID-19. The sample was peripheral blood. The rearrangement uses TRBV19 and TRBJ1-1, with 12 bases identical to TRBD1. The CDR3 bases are TGTGCCAGTAGGTCCCGGGACAGGGGGCGCGTCACTGAAGCTTTCTTT. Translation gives CASRSRDRGRVTEAFF.